This T cell receptor beta chain was sequenced during a study of tumor-infiltrating lymphocytes in primary liver carcinoma. Background on the study: Among the tumors, stages were T1-T3 N0M0 and sizes roughly 4.2 to 11 cm.

Co-extraction of both nucleic acids (RNA and DNA) used about 20-33 mg of unsorted bulk tissue. Study-level findings and limits: A significantly higher top-250-clone fraction was found in tumors than in blood (p = 0.039).

This CDR3 comprises 12 residues. CDR1 is MDHEN, CDR2 SYDVKM, per germline. The ends were cut back, 7 bases at V and 9 bases at J, with 13 bases in the middle. The input was approximately 0.45 ug total RNA; TCR beta cDNA was made from it with a constant-region primer. Slightly modified ARM-PCR, run as three nested multiplex PCR rounds, produced the TCR beta libraries. TRBV1-TRBV30 forward primers paired with a C-beta reverse primer were used in the first two PCR rounds, which ran around 10 cycles each. Each CDR3 protein gets one entry after TCRdb re-called the multiplex PCR reads with MiXCR. Of roughly 200,000 distinct CDR3 sequences in the sample, approximately 80% were seen once. In this sample, this clonotype turned up many times. No antigen is known for it.

The chain links TRBV28 to TRBJ1-5; a possible D gene is TRBD1 (6 bases). Sequenced sample: tumor tissue from primary liver carcinoma. The origin of this receptor is a man between 40 and 49 years old with primary liver carcinoma and hepatitis B virus infection. CDR3 in DNA: TGTGCCAGCACAGCTCCCAGGGGGCCCCAGCATTTT. Its translation is CASTAPRGPQHF.